This T cell receptor (beta chain) was recorded in a study of blood T cell repertoires in COVID-19. About the research overall: Some COVID-19 samples were acute and others convalescent; all came from the United States, Italy and Spain. T cells, B-cell-depleted T cells, or PBMCs supplied cDNA or gDNA.

Original processing notes: It was from reference gene primer amplification that nucleated cell counts were estimated. The table came from immunoSEQ multiplex PCR; TCRdb's copy has only in-frame clones and leaves some out. The V and J calls and clone size come from that table; D and trimming were worked out from the DNA. The repertoire holds 150,000 to 200,000 clones, with roughly nine tenths as singletons. Looked up from germline, CDR1 is SEHNR and CDR2 is FQNEAQ (reference sequence). Trimming removed 6 bases at V and 9 bases at J, with 15 bases between. CDR3 size: 13 residues. The sample consisted of peripheral blood. V and J are TRBV7-9 and TRBJ1-5, with D possibly matching TRBD1 (6 bases). This sequence was found in a woman in her sixties or seventies with acute or convalescent COVID-19. CDR3 DNA sequence: TGTGCCAGCAGTTCGCAACAGGGCTTGCCCCAGCATTTT. This gives the protein CASSSQQGLPQHF.